This entry concerns a single T cell receptor (beta chain). Antigen unknown. Repertoires were generated with immunoSEQ multiplex PCR, while TCRdb's copy carries only in-frame clones and drops some. The table has around 1,900,000 clones, about 94% seen once. Cells designated naive CD8 were CD45RO-negative and were positively selected for CCR7, with terminally differentiated effector memory CD45RA+ cells excluded. These data are taken from a study of shared clonotypes between healthy human individuals. At the level of the study: Three plates were used per donor for CD4 naive, three for CD4 memory, two for CD8 naive and one for CD8 memory. Overall study results and limits: Clonotypes shared by all four sorted-subset donors had higher generation probabilities than non-shared clonotypes. A handful of donors showed sharing of 4.5% to 5% of naive CD4 clonotypes.

The CDR3 is 14 residues long. Per germline, CDR1 MNHEY and CDR2 SVGAGI. The V end was cut by 6 bases, the J end by 0 bases, with 11 bases between. The specimen was naive CD8+ T cells from PBMCs. The clonotype originates from a young man in good health. Some clones in this sample may be carry-over from other donors' samples. This chain joins TRBV6-5 and TRBJ1-1; D gene unclear. CDR3 residues: CASSDITMNTEAFF. CDR3 coding DNA: TGTGCCAGCAGCGACATTACCATGAACACTGAAGCTTTCTTT.